This TCR beta chain was identified during a study of Graves' ophthalmopathy and Graves' hyperthyroidism. This CDR3 is 15 amino acids long. Germline loops: CDR1 DFQATT, CDR2 SNEGSKA (reference sequence). V shed 0 bases and J shed 1 base, with 12 bases lying between them. The authors amplified TCR beta CDR3 regions from RNA transcripts. The first-round RT-PCR employed HTBI primers together with the Qiagen OneStep RT-PCR kit. A multiplex PCR was then performed as the second round. MiXCR was run by TCRdb on the multiplex PCR reads, yielding one entry per CDR3 protein. Of 900,000 to 1,200,000 distinct CDR3 sequences in the sample, about 40% are singletons; the top ten hold 11%. Hyperthyroidism patients had new diagnoses, durations under 2 months, and ages of 18 to 65. In this cohort, patients with other autoimmune diseases, uncontrolled infections, pregnancy or lactation were excluded.

The specimen sequenced was peripheral blood or thyroid tissue (not recorded which). The V call is TRBV20-1, the J call TRBJ1-1; no definite D call. The receptor was derived from an adult man with Graves' hyperthyroidism. The CDR3 protein is CSARDMTLGNTEAFF. The DNA for the CDR3 is TGCAGTGCTAGAGATATGACCCTGGGGAACACTGAAGCTTTCTTT.